What follows is one T cell receptor beta chain and its context. What this receptor recognizes is not known. Base quality data are lacking; no much larger clone is found one base away. Library construction relied on the immunoSEQ multiplex PCR assay. For the multiplex PCR, a mixture combining 60 forward primers for TCR Vbeta segments and 13 reverse primers for TCR Jbeta segments was used. The CDR3 region of rearranged TCR beta genes was amplified from genomic DNA with a multiplex PCR assay. Amplified TCR beta libraries were sequenced as 87-base-pair reads on the Illumina HiSeq System. Per the original workflow: A later analysis counted tens of millions of unique TCR beta chains across the 600 to 850 repertoires, and roughly 11 million of these chains were shared by at least two donors. A nearest-neighbor algorithm error-corrected the raw reads and collapsed the reads into unique sequences, merging closely related sequences to remove PCR and sequencing errors. To assign V, D and J gene segments, CDR3 sequences were aligned to IMGT reference sequences. For a sequence to be retained, at least a six-nucleotide match to both a V gene segment and a J gene segment was required. A rearrangement counted as productive if the CDR3 had no stop codons and remained in frame with V and J, and every other rearrangement counted as non-productive. CDR3 was defined by IMGT convention, running from the second conserved V-encoded cysteine to the conserved J-encoded phenylalanine. Sequences without an unambiguous match to a single V gene segment were excluded from the earlier analysis of about 600 of the donors. In an earlier analysis of several hundred of the donors, V segments were called functional above 56.7% productive rearrangements and were called segregating when the between-donor standard deviation exceeded 5%. A statistical classification framework was built to diagnose cytomegalovirus status from the catalog of TCR beta chain sequences. A later analysis assigned V and J genes by comparing TCR nucleotide sequences with IMGT/GENE-DB human TR gene sequences. Using the TCRdist pipeline, a later analysis assigned CDR3 sequences along with most-parsimonious VDJ recombination scenarios. In a later analysis, each TCR beta chain was defined by its CDR3 amino acid sequence together with its V-gene family, and reads lacking a unique V-gene family were excluded. In a later analysis, several hundred highly shared, low-generation-probability nucleotide sequences were removed to address suspected cross-contamination and a sequencing artifact. A later analysis calculated a clonal expansion index for each public chain from normalized within-repertoire ranks of inferred template counts. Generation probabilities in a later analysis came from a VDJ recombination model fitted to out-of-frame rearrangements, and those results were checked against IGoR. In a later analysis, hypergeometric tests were used to score TCR-TCR, TCR-HLA and TCR-CMV co-occurrence, with a repertoire-size bias correction applied to TCR pairs. A later analysis estimated false discovery rates by permuting HLA or CMV assignments 20 times. In a later analysis, co-occurring TCRs were grouped using DBSCAN, with TCRdist sequence similarity added in when clustering inside HLA-allele-positive subsets. Co-occurrence clustering excluded repertoires with fewer than 30,000 or more than 120,000 public chains, plus five with anomalous nucleotide sharing. TCRdb re-hosts the immuneACCESS table, in-frame sequences only. Its copies lack some clones; in the studies checked, an unresolved V gene accounts for under half of them, and the cause for the rest is not known. The DNA gave D and trimming, while V, J and clone size come from that table. The sample table holds some 150,000 clones, of which over 70% were seen once. The ten largest make up roughly 13% of the sample.

The sample belongs to a study of cytomegalovirus exposure and HLA in healthy donors (dated 2017 in TCRdb). Describing the broader study: An earlier analysis of several hundred of the donors reported around 280 Gb of sequence data and around 100 million unique TCR beta sequences obtained from around 180 million T cells. Approximately 310 gigabases of sequencing data and 78 million or so unique TCR sequences were included in an early release covering about 700 HLA-typed donors. A separate validation cohort of 90 to 150 different subjects was used in addition to the approximately 610-subject first cohort. Every discovery cohort repertoire had been produced on one sequencing platform. About 5 DR-DQ haplotypes were handled as single units for association and clustering, since linkage in the cohort was strong. The study profiled the T cell repertoires of 666 subjects by immunosequencing and related them to cytomegalovirus serostatus. In the later analysis, no new phenotypic data were used to find candidate immune exposures; instead, reliance was placed on TCR beta sequences and their occurrence across donors. Among roughly 400 genotyped donors of the cohort, an average of approximately 230,000 unique TCR beta nucleotide sequences were sequenced per donor, roughly 20% of them non-productive. An earlier analysis of more than 450 of the donors used high-throughput TCR beta sequencing to judge whether each TCR beta V gene segment behaved as functional or pseudogenic. The aim of the study was to test whether cataloging public T cell receptors could identify signatures of past pathogen exposure. A later analysis re-examined previously published TCR beta repertoires from just over 650 donors and added high-resolution HLA genotyping to investigate patterns of TCR occurrence. To predict cytomegalovirus infection status, the study brought together high-throughput TCR immunosequencing, statistical association of individual TCRs with disease status, and machine learning. HLA typing covered class I and class II loci at four-digit resolution. Of the 350 to 450 genotyped donors, 75% to 85% were placed in the genetic ancestry cluster associated with self-reported Caucasian donors. Genome-wide SNP genotypes for about three fifths of the 666 donors were used in a later genetic analysis, which treated that subset as a discovery cohort. The number of donors typed differed by locus, with roughly 629-640 for A, B, C, DRB1 and DQB1, more than 500 for DQA1, over 600 for DPA1, and 450 to 480 for DPB1. Alongside the repertoire data, information on donor age, sex, ethnicity and CMV serostatus was compiled. Broader findings and caveats from the paper: Specific HLA alleles were associated with 18,000 or so TCR beta sequences at a false discovery rate of 0.05 in a later analysis. In an earlier analysis of roughly 500 of the donors, most TCR beta V segments appeared in productive rearrangements about 87% or about 30% of the time, broadly matching IMGT annotations. Roughly uniform sequencing depth across donors was assumed in presence/absence analyses, although this assumption may not hold. Because the 87-base-pair reads could not distinguish some IMGT-functional V segments, including TRBV6-2 and TRBV6-3, those segments were excluded. In vitro tests confirmed that a few of the cytomegalovirus-associated TCR beta chains recognize cytomegalovirus antigens. This cohort had only TCR beta chains sequenced, and the lack of alpha or paired-chain data limited which features could be detected. Because some donors lacked HLA typing at each locus, the association tests relied only on the typed subset. A later analysis reported that several top co-occurrence clusters appeared linked to parvovirus B19, influenza, CMV and Epstein-Barr virus. When HLA alleles, especially DR and DQ, strongly co-occurred, TCR associations were difficult to assign to individual alleles. The earlier analysis of approximately 560 of the donors excluded 15 to 20 rarely observed V segments, including chromosome 9 orphons, because counts were too low. A later genetic analysis reported fewer N-insertions in productive TCRs among donors in an Asian-associated ancestry cluster than the roughly 700-donor mean. A later analysis found that most CMV-associated TCR beta chains appeared HLA-restricted, with HLA associations seemingly driven largely by CMV exposure. The study gave a list of about 160 TCR beta chains associated with cytomegalovirus. A further reported finding was that TCR beta sequences accurately predicted the HLA-A and HLA-B alleles for most subjects in the first cohort. In a later analysis, HLA-associated TCR beta chains showed more clonal expansion and lower generation probabilities than non-associated chains that were equally common. In a later analysis, the rate of TCR association differed among HLA loci, with DRB1 alleles having the most associated TCRs and HLA-C alleles having the fewest. A cluster of highly shared sequence variants was judged likely to represent a technical artifact of the sequencing pipeline. The classifier was reported to diagnose cytomegalovirus status with high specificity and sensitivity in both the original and validation cohorts. Correlated functional status among segregating V segments might reflect linkage disequilibrium, but an unknown experimental factor could not be ruled out. V-gene and J-gene trimming of TCR beta chains was associated with a missense DCLRE1C variant in a later genetic analysis, and the association was replicated in an independent cohort. For the cohort, immune exposure information was limited to CMV serostatus. Most TCR sequences were observed very rarely across donors, whereas some public TCRs were present in many individuals. The authors suggested that the approach could potentially be extended to other disease states and immunological phenotypes.

The cohort comprised more than 550 healthy bone marrow donors. All cohort members were sampled while nominally healthy, although unrecorded immune exposures were likely present. The donor was CMV seropositive and belonged to the group of 250 to 300 seropositive cohort members. Every donor gave a peripheral blood sample, and the peripheral blood mononuclear cells from that sample were used for TCR beta sequencing. The Qiagen DNeasy Blood Extraction Kit was used to extract genomic DNA from the blood cell samples. Relative to germline, V is missing 2 bases and J is missing 3 bases, with 8 bases of the junction outside any gene match. From its cysteine to its phenylalanine, the CDR3 spans 16 amino acids. Kept here is only the CDR3 DNA, which spans 48 bases and is read in frame from base 1. Per the germline V gene, MNHEY is the CDR1 and SVGAGI is the CDR2.

Sequencing was performed on PBMCs. This sequence was found in a man in his thirties or forties in good health and CMV-seropositive. The chain links TRBV6-5 with TRBJ2-3; 7 bases in the junction line up with TRBD2. The DNA reads TGTGCCAGCAGTTACGGGGTCGCGGGGGATACAGATACGCAGTATTTT. This is translated as CASSYGVAGDTDTQYF.